The T cell receptor (beta chain) described here comes from a study of blood T cells in healthy people across ages. This CDR3 has 15 residues. This clonotype was observed a single time. Then a second PCR, running roughly 7 to 11 cycles, was carried out with a sample-barcoded 5' primer and a J-beta primer mix. TCRdb independently ran MiXCR on the 5' RACE reads; one entry per CDR3 protein. Here the sample spans approximately 1.5 million distinct CDR3 sequences, 40% to 45% being singletons. Each sample provided at least 6 micrograms of extracted total RNA. The sequencing sample was made of blood. V gene TRBV21-1 combines with J gene TRBJ2-5; the table's TRBD1 call for D was not verified on the DNA. The DNA end lines up better with TRBJ2-7; the J call may be wrong. TRBV21-1 counts as a pseudogene. The source of this sequence is a woman aged 18 to 35 in good health. DNA for the CDR3: TGTGCCAGCAGCAACGGCGGAGCTTGCCCCTACGAGCAGTACTTC. Translated: CASSNGGACPYEQYF.